This entry is about one T cell receptor beta chain. From germline, CDR1 is SGHTA and CDR2 FQGNSA. The CDR3 spans 15 residues. Deletions cut 1 base from V and 7 bases from J, with 14 bases between. This specimen belongs to a study of beta chain features in type 1 diabetes. Since all of the isolated RNA was reverse transcribed, expressed TCRB transcripts were what got sequenced. Here immunoSEQ multiplex PCR was the method, and the copy in TCRdb shows in-frame clones only, minus some. The sample holds 140,000 or so clones; around a tenth are singletons and the top ten take 0.68%. The clonotype originates from a man between 18 and 29 years old in good health. The V call is TRBV7-2, the J call TRBJ1-5; D possibly corresponds to TRBD1 (5 bases). The sequenced sample consisted of central memory CD4+ T cells from blood. This CDR3 is CASSLVGVQWQPQHF. In DNA, the CDR3 is TGTGCCAGCAGCTTAGTAGGGGTACAATGGCAGCCCCAGCATTTT.